This TCR beta chain was sequenced during a study of cytomegalovirus exposure and HLA in healthy donors. Overall study results and limits: Through in vitro validation, three CMV-associated chains were shown to be specific for CMV antigens. Cytomegalovirus-associated TCR beta chains were listed, numbering 164. Most TCR sequences were uncommon, yet certain public TCRs appeared in many donors.

The sample holds one count of this clone. What it binds is not known. These donors were members of the approximately 120-subject validation cohort, a group separate from the roughly 670-subject first cohort. Repertoires were generated with immunoSEQ multiplex PCR, while TCRdb's copy carries only in-frame clones and drops some. This sample has over 65,000 clones, with 94% found just once. This clonotype originated in a woman aged 18-35 years in good health and CMV-seropositive. The sequencing input was PBMCs.

Here the CDR3 reads CASSQDQGASREQYF. The CDR3 bases are TGTGCCAGCAGCCAAGACCAGGGGGCATCTCGGGAGCAGTACTTC. The chain has TRBV4-2 and TRBJ2-7; TRBD1 aligns across 8 bases. Losses at the gene ends were 0 bases for V and 7 bases for J; bases not matched to a gene: 8. This CDR3 is built from 15 residues. Germline V gene data show CDR1 as LGHNA and CDR2 as YNFKEQ.